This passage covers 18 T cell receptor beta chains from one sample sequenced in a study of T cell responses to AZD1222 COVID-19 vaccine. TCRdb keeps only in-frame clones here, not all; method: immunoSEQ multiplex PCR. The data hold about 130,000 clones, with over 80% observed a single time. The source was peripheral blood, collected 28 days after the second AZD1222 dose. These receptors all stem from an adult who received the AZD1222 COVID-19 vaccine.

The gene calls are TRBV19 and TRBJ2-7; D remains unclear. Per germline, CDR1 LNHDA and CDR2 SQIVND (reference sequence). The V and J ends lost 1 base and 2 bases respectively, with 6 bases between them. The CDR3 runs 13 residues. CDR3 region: CASSIASPYEQYF. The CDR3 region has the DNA TGTGCCAGTAGTATAGCCTCCCCCTACGAGCAGTACTTC.

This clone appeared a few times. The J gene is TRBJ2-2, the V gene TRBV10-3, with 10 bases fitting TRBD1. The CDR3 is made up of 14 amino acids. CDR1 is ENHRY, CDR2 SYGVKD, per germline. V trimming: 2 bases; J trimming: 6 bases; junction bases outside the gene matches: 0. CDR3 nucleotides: TGTGCCATCAGTGAGGGACAGGGGGCCGGGGAGCTGTTTTTT. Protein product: CAISEGQGAGELFF.

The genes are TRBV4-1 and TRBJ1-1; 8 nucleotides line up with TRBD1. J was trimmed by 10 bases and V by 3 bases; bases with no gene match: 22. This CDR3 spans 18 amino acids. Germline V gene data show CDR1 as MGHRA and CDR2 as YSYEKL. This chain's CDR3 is CASSHILRSGTGGSGAFF. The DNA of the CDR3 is TGCGCCAGCAGCCATATCTTGAGATCCGGGACAGGAGGGTCGGGAGCTTTCTTT.

The CDR3 nucleotides read TGTGCCAGCAGTGAAAACAGCTTGGGAAAGGAGACCCAGTACTTC. Translated: CASSENSLGKETQYF. The V gene is TRBV2, the J gene TRBJ2-5; no reliable D call. CDR1 is SNHLY and CDR2 is FYNNEI in the germline V gene. CDR3 length: 15 amino acids. The V end lost 2 bases, the J end lost 5 bases, and 15 bases lay between the germline ends.

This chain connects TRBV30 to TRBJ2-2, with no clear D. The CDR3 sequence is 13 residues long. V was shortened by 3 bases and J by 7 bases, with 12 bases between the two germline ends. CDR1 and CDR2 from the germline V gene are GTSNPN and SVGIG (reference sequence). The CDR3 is CAWSTGSVGELFF. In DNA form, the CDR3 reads TGTGCCTGGAGCACCGGGTCGGTCGGGGAGCTGTTTTTT.

The CDR3 sequence: CASSDYSSFYGYTF. CDR3 nucleotide sequence: TGTGCCAGCAGTGATTACAGTTCCTTTTATGGCTACACCTTC. The rearrangement joins TRBV6-1 to TRBJ1-2; no definite D call. The germline CDR1 and CDR2 sequences are MNHNS and SASEGT. The CDR3 is 14 residues long. With 3 bases removed from V and 5 bases from J, the gap between germline ends came to 13 bases.

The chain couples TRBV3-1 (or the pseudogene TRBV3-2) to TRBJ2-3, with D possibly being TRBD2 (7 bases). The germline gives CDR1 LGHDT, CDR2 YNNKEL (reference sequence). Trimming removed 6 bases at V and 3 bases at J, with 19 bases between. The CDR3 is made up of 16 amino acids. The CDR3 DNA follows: TGTGCCAGCAGGCCAAGATCTCGGGGGGCAACAGATACGCAGTATTTT. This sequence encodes CASRPRSRGATDTQYF.

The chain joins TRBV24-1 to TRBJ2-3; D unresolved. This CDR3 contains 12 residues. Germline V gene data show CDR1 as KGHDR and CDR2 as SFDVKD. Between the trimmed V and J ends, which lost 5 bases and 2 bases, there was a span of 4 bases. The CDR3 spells CATSGFTDTQYF. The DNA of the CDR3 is TGTGCCACCAGTGGCTTCACAGATACGCAGTATTTT.

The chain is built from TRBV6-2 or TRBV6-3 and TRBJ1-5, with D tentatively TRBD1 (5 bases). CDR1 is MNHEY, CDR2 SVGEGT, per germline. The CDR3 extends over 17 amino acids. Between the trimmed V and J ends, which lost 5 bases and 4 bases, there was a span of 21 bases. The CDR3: CASSKGRQGPPNQPQHF. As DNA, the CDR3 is TGTGCCAGCAGTAAAGGCCGGCAGGGCCCTCCTAATCAGCCCCAGCATTTT.

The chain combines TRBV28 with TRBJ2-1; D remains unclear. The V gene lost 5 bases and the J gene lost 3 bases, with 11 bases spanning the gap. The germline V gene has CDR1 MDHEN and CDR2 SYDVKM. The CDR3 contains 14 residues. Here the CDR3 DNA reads TGTGCCAGCAGTCACCGTGGGAACTACAATGAGCAGTTCTTC. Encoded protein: CASSHRGNYNEQFF.

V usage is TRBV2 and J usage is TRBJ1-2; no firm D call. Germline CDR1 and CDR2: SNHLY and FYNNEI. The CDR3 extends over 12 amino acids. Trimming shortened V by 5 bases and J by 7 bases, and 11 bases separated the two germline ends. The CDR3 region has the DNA TGTGCCAGCAGTCCGGGAGTAGTTGGCTACACCTTC. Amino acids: CASSPGVVGYTF.

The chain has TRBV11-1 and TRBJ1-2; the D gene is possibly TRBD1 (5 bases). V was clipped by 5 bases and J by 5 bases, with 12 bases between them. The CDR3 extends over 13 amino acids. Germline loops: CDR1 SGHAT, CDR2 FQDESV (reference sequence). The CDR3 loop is CASSPGTEYGYTF. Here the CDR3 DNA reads TGTGCCAGCAGCCCAGGGACGGAGTATGGCTACACCTTC.

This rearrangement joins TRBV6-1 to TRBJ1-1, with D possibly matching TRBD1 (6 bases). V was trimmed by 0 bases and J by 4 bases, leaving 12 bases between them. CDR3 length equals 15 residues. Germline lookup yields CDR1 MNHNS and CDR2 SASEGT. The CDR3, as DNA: TGTGCCAGCAGTGAAGCCGAGGGGGTGGTCACTGAAGCTTTCTTT. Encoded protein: CASSEAEGVVTEAFF.

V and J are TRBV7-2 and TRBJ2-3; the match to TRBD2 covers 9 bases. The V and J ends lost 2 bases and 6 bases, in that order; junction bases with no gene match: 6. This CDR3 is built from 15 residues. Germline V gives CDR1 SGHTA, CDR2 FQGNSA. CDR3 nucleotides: TGTGCCAGCAGCTTAATAGCGGGGGCTGGGGATACGCAGTATTTT. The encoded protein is CASSLIAGAGDTQYF.

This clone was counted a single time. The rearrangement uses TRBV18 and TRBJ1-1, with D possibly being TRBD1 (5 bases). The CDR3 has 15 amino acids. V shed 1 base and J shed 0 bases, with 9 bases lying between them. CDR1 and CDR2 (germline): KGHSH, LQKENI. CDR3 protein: CASSPLGTMNTEAFF. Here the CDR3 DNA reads TGTGCCAGCTCACCACTCGGGACGATGAACACTGAAGCTTTCTTT.

The DNA of the CDR3 is TGTGCCAGCTCACCTGCGGGACAGGGGAACACTGAAGCTTTCTTT. Its translation: CASSPAGQGNTEAFF. This rearrangement joins TRBV18 to TRBJ1-1; 9 bases are a match to TRBD1. This CDR3 is built from 15 residues. J gave up 1 base and V 3 bases, and 3 bases lay outside the gene matches. In germline, CDR1 is KGHSH, CDR2 LQKENI.

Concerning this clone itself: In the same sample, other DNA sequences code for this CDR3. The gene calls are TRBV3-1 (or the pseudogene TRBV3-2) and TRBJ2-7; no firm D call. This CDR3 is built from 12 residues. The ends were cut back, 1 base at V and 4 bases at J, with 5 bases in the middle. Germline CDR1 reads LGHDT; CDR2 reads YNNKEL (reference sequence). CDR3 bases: TGTGCCAGCAGCCAAGTCGGTTACGAGCAGTACTTC. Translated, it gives CASSQVGYEQYF.

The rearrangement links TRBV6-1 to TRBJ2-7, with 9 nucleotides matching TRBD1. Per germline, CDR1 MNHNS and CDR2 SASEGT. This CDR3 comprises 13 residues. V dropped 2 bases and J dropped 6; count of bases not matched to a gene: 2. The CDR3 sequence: CASSELDRGEQYF. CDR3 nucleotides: TGTGCCAGCAGTGAACTGGACAGGGGCGAGCAGTACTTC.